Listed below are T cell receptor beta chains from one sample, sequenced in a study of cytomegalovirus exposure and HLA in healthy donors. The data were produced by immunoSEQ multiplex PCR, yet TCRdb's version contains in-frame clones alone and is incomplete. Of some 170,000 clones in the sample, 70% to 85% were seen once. The sequenced sample was PBMCs. All receptors come from a man aged 30 to 45 in good health and CMV-seropositive. The CDR3 runs from the conserved cysteine through the conserved F or W. A D gene is named only where the DNA matches it firmly. Rows give clone size only sometimes, using once, few, many, or a class for an expanded clone.

clone size: few
D gene: .
J gene: TRBJ2-3
V gene: TRBV18
CDR3 protein: CASSPLVAATDTQYF
CDR3 DNA: TGTGCCAGCTCACCACTAGTAGCAGCGACAGATACGCAGTATTTT

clone size: .
D gene: .
J gene: TRBJ2-7
V gene: TRBV6-5
CDR3 protein: CASSYSTYSYEQYF
CDR3 DNA: TGTGCCAGCAGTTACTCGACATATTCCTACGAGCAGTACTTC

clone size: .
D gene: .
J gene: TRBJ2-2
V gene: TRBV11-1
CDR3 protein: CASSLGRGGNTGELFF
CDR3 DNA: TGTGCCAGCAGCTTAGGGAGAGGCGGAAACACCGGGGAGCTGTTTTTT

clone size: .
D gene: .
J gene: TRBJ2-7
V gene: TRBV9
CDR3 protein: CASSVGAGGEQYF
CDR3 DNA: TGTGCCAGCAGCGTAGGGGCAGGAGGCGAGCAGTACTTC

clone size: .
D gene: TRBD2
J gene: TRBJ2-2
V gene: TRBV15
CDR3 protein: CATSRGGTSVVDGELFF
CDR3 DNA: TGTGCCACCAGCAGAGGGGGGACTAGCGTAGTTGACGGGGAGCTGTTTTTT

clone size: .
D gene: .
J gene: TRBJ1-5
V gene: TRBV6-1
CDR3 protein: CASSLHRDQPQHF
CDR3 DNA: TGTGCCAGCAGTCTTCACAGGGATCAGCCCCAGCATTTT

clone size: .
D gene: .
J gene: TRBJ1-3
V gene: TRBV18
CDR3 protein: CASSPGQLQTGNTIYF
CDR3 DNA: TGTGCCAGCTCACCAGGACAGCTACAGACTGGAAACACCATATATTTT

clone size: .
D gene: .
J gene: TRBJ1-1
V gene: TRBV7-9
CDR3 protein: CASSRVPGPEAFF
CDR3 DNA: TGTGCCAGCAGTCGAGTGCCTGGGCCTGAAGCTTTCTTT

clone size: .
D gene: .
J gene: TRBJ1-1
V gene: TRBV2
CDR3 protein: CASRTGMNTETFF
CDR3 DNA: TGTGCCAGCAGAACAGGCATGAACACTGAAACTTTCTTT

clone size: few
D gene: .
J gene: TRBJ2-3
V gene: TRBV2
CDR3 protein: CASSGGFTDTQYF
CDR3 DNA: TGTGCCAGCAGTGGAGGTTTTACAGATACGCAGTATTTT

clone size: .
D gene: .
J gene: TRBJ2-7
V gene: TRBV28
CDR3 protein: CASSLPVVSYEQYF
CDR3 DNA: TGTGCCAGCAGTTTACCAGTCGTTTCCTACGAGCAGTACTTC

clone size: few
D gene: .
J gene: TRBJ1-6
V gene: TRBV5-4
CDR3 protein: CASSLAGKGGFSPLHF
CDR3 DNA: TGTGCCAGCAGCTTGGCCGGTAAAGGGGGATTTTCACCCCTCCACTTT

clone size: .
D gene: .
J gene: TRBJ1-1
V gene: TRBV5-4
CDR3 protein: CASSYGQNTEAFF
CDR3 DNA: TGTGCCAGCAGCTATGGACAGAACACTGAAGCTTTCTTT

clone size: .
D gene: .
J gene: TRBJ1-5
V gene: TRBV7-8
CDR3 protein: CASTDRSNQPQHF
CDR3 DNA: TGTGCCAGCACAGATCGAAGCAATCAGCCCCAGCATTTT

clone size: .
D gene: TRBD1
J gene: TRBJ2-1
V gene: TRBV5-8
CDR3 protein: CASSLVQGYNEQFF
CDR3 DNA: TGTGCCAGCAGCTTGGTACAGGGGTACAATGAGCAGTTCTTC

clone size: .
D gene: TRBD1
J gene: TRBJ2-3
V gene: TRBV6-5
CDR3 protein: CASSYWDRGTDTQYF
CDR3 DNA: TGTGCCAGCAGTTACTGGGACAGGGGTACAGATACGCAGTATTTT

clone size: few
D gene: .
J gene: TRBJ2-1
V gene: TRBV5-6
CDR3 protein: CASSPDGSSYNEQFF
CDR3 DNA: TGTGCCAGCAGCCCGGACGGGAGCTCCTACAATGAGCAGTTCTTC

clone size: .
D gene: TRBD1
J gene: TRBJ2-5
V gene: TRBV11-2
CDR3 protein: CASSPTGEETQYF
CDR3 DNA: TGTGCCAGCAGCCCGACAGGGGAAGAGACCCAGTACTTC

clone size: .
D gene: .
J gene: TRBJ2-5
V gene: TRBV19
CDR3 protein: CASSAGEETQYF
CDR3 DNA: TGTGCCAGTAGTGCAGGGGAAGAGACCCAGTACTTC

clone size: .
D gene: .
J gene: TRBJ2-7
V gene: TRBV2
CDR3 protein: CASRVDSSYEQYF
CDR3 DNA: TGTGCCAGCAGGGTCGACAGCTCCTACGAGCAGTACTTC

clone size: .
D gene: .
J gene: TRBJ1-2
V gene: TRBV27
CDR3 protein: CASSSGYGYTF
CDR3 DNA: TGTGCCAGCAGTTCCGGGTATGGGTACACCTTC

clone size: .
D gene: TRBD1
J gene: TRBJ1-6
V gene: TRBV6-5
CDR3 protein: CASNTGGNYNSPLHF
CDR3 DNA: TGTGCCAGCAATACAGGGGGCAACTATAATTCACCCCTCCACTTT

clone size: .
D gene: TRBD2
J gene: TRBJ2-2
V gene: TRBV11-2
CDR3 protein: CASSLLGLAGGFGELFF
CDR3 DNA: TGTGCCAGCAGCCTACTAGGTTTAGCGGGGGGTTTCGGGGAGCTGTTTTTT

clone size: .
D gene: TRBD1
J gene: TRBJ1-2
V gene: TRBV5-6
CDR3 protein: CASSLYPGQGDGYTF
CDR3 DNA: TGTGCCAGCAGCCTGTATCCGGGACAGGGGGATGGCTACACCTTC

clone size: .
D gene: TRBD1
J gene: TRBJ2-1
V gene: TRBV5-1
CDR3 protein: CASSSGQGSYNEQFF
CDR3 DNA: TGCGCCAGCAGCTCAGGACAGGGCTCCTACAATGAGCAGTTCTTC

clone size: few
D gene: TRBD1
J gene: TRBJ1-3
V gene: TRBV6-5
CDR3 protein: CASSYSGTGPGNTIYF
CDR3 DNA: TGTGCCAGCAGTTACTCTGGGACAGGGCCTGGAAACACCATATATTTT

clone size: .
D gene: TRBD1
J gene: TRBJ2-7
V gene: TRBV28
CDR3 protein: CASSPPDRGPRYEQYF
CDR3 DNA: TGTGCCAGCAGTCCCCCGGACAGGGGGCCTCGGTACGAGCAGTACTTC

clone size: .
D gene: TRBD1
J gene: TRBJ2-2
V gene: TRBV7-2
CDR3 protein: CASSFGRGRLGNTGELFF
CDR3 DNA: TGTGCCAGCAGCTTTGGCAGGGGGAGATTAGGGAACACCGGGGAGCTGTTTTTT

clone size: .
D gene: TRBD1
J gene: TRBJ2-1
V gene: TRBV6-1
CDR3 protein: CASSGETGGYNEQFF
CDR3 DNA: TGTGCCAGCAGTGGTGAGACAGGGGGTTACAATGAGCAGTTCTTC

clone size: few
D gene: .
J gene: TRBJ1-1
V gene: TRBV5-4
CDR3 protein: CASSLDGGEAFF
CDR3 DNA: TGTGCCAGCAGCTTGGACGGTGGTGAAGCTTTCTTT

clone size: .
D gene: .
J gene: TRBJ2-4
V gene: TRBV6-6
CDR3 protein: CASSYSGLNIQYF
CDR3 DNA: TGTGCCAGCAGTTACTCGGGCTTAAACATTCAGTACTTC

clone size: .
D gene: TRBD1
J gene: TRBJ2-3
V gene: TRBV5-1
CDR3 protein: CASSRDRLTDTQYF
CDR3 DNA: TGCGCCAGCAGTAGGGACAGACTCACAGATACGCAGTATTTT

clone size: .
D gene: .
J gene: TRBJ2-7
V gene: TRBV20-1
CDR3 protein: CSVDGTKVWYF
CDR3 DNA: TGCAGTGTGGATGGGACAAAGGTTTGGTACTTC

clone size: .
D gene: .
J gene: TRBJ2-7
V gene: TRBV14
CDR3 protein: CASSQESHPGGEQYF
CDR3 DNA: TGTGCCAGCAGCCAAGAATCGCATCCCGGAGGCGAGCAGTACTTC

clone size: .
D gene: TRBD2
J gene: TRBJ2-7
V gene: TRBV18
CDR3 protein: CASSLGTSGVLSYEQYF
CDR3 DNA: TGTGCCAGCTCACTGGGGACTAGCGGGGTCCTCTCCTACGAGCAGTACTTC

clone size: .
D gene: .
J gene: TRBJ2-2
V gene: TRBV9
CDR3 protein: CASSARQVRTGELFF
CDR3 DNA: TGTGCCAGCAGCGCCCGACAGGTTCGAACCGGGGAGCTGTTTTTT

clone size: .
D gene: .
J gene: TRBJ1-1
V gene: TRBV4-2
CDR3 protein: CASSQDEERDTEAFF
CDR3 DNA: TGTGCCAGCAGCCAAGATGAGGAGCGGGACACTGAAGCTTTCTTT